This T cell receptor (beta chain) was sequenced for a study of cytomegalovirus exposure and HLA in healthy donors. The V gene end was trimmed by 6 bases and the J gene end by 4 bases; junction bases not matched to a gene: 12. This CDR3 spans 17 amino acids. Germline V lookup: CDR1 MDHEN, CDR2 SYDVKM. Vbeta (60) and Jbeta (13) primers were used in the PCR. Libraries were prepared by immunoSEQ multiplex PCR; TCRdb keeps only in-frame clonotypes and omits some of them. Altogether 200,000 or so clones are present, approximately 79% being singletons, with the ten largest covering roughly 1.5%. The clonotype was recovered from a middle-aged man in good health and CMV-seronegative. Sequencing used PBMCs. This chain connects TRBV28 to TRBJ2-5; TRBD2 aligns across 12 bases. CDR3 loop: CASSFMTSGSVGETQYF. The DNA for the CDR3 is TGTGCCAGCAGCTTCATGACTAGCGGGAGCGTCGGAGAGACCCAGTACTTC.